This T cell receptor beta chain was profiled in a study of CD8 T cells in Susac syndrome. The multiple sclerosis control cohort comprised treatment-naive individuals presenting with stable or active relapsing-remitting disease. The germline CDR1 and CDR2 sequences are MGHDK and SYGVNS. This CDR3 has 14 residues. The V and J ends lost 1 base and 7 bases, in that order; junction bases with no gene match: 6. Random hexamers were used to reverse transcribe roughly 0.5 to 1 ug of RNA. The CDR3 of TCR beta was amplified by immunoSEQ multiplex PCR across 54 Vbeta and 13 Jbeta. TCRdb reanalysed the immunoSEQ multiplex PCR reads using MiXCR and keeps one entry per CDR3 protein. The table lists over 350,000 distinct CDR3 sequences, approximately 85% of them singletons. Study results and limitations: By the study's own acknowledgment, its TCR sequencing and HLA analysis included relatively few individuals.

About this clonotype: What it binds is not known.

The sample consisted of CD8+ T cells from PBMCs. This receptor was taken from a human donor with multiple sclerosis. The rearrangement joins TRBV25-1 to TRBJ2-7; 8 nucleotides line up with TRBD1. The CDR3 protein is CASSEWGTGEEQYF. The DNA of the CDR3 is TGTGCCAGCAGTGAATGGGGGACAGGCGAAGAGCAGTACTTC.